What follows are 30 T cell receptor beta chains derived from one specimen sequenced in a study of blood T cell repertoires in COVID-19. Here immunoSEQ multiplex PCR was the method, and the copy in TCRdb shows in-frame clones only, minus some. The sample yields fewer than 350,000 clones, 75% to 95% seen once. The sample was peripheral blood. All receptors come from a woman in her 30s with COVID-19, enrolled during active disease.

The CDR3 reads CASSSAGTGVYEQYF. DNA for the CDR3: TGTGCCAGCAGCTCCGCCGGGACAGGGGTCTACGAGCAGTACTTC. This chain uses TRBV11-3 with TRBJ2-7, with 10 bases fitting TRBD1. CDR1 and CDR2 from the germline V gene are SGHNT and YENEEA. Trimming removed 4 bases from V and 3 bases from J; junction bases left unmatched: 6. The CDR3 contains 15 residues.

The V and J genes are TRBV15 and TRBJ1-2, with a possible D match to TRBD1 (6 bases). The CDR3 totals 12 residues. Germline loops: CDR1 LNHNV, CDR2 YYDKDF (reference sequence). The V end lost 0 bases, the J end lost 14 bases, and 13 bases lay between the germline ends. The CDR3 coding sequence is TGTGCCACCAGCAGAGATAGCACAGGGAAAACCTTC. Translating it yields CATSRDSTGKTF.

J is TRBJ2-2 and V is TRBV28; TRBD2 aligns across 7 bases. This CDR3 has 15 amino acids. Looked up from germline, CDR1 is MDHEN and CDR2 is SYDVKM. With V trimmed by 3 bases and J by 5 bases, 6 bases remained unmatched. The CDR3, as DNA: TGTGCCAGCAGTTTCGGGGGGTGGGCGACCGGGGAGCTGTTTTTT. It is translated as CASSFGGWATGELFF.

The chain combines TRBV30 with TRBJ2-7, with D possibly being TRBD1 (5 bases). V shed 3 bases and J shed 5 bases, with 14 bases lying between them. The CDR3 loop spans 13 amino acids. CDR1 GTSNPN and CDR2 SVGIG come from the germline V gene (reference sequence). The CDR3 nucleotides read TGTGCCTGGAGCCTCGGCAGGGAACACGAGCAGTACTTC. Encoded protein: CAWSLGREHEQYF. Complete variable domain (other parts from reference TRBV30 and TRBJ2-7): SQTIHQWPATLVQPVGSPLSLECTVEGTSNPNLYWYRQAAGRGLQLLFYSVGIGQISSEVPQNLSASRPQDRQFILSSKKLLLSDSGFYLCAWSLGREHEQYFGPGTRLTVT.

The V call is TRBV14, the J call TRBJ2-7; 7 nucleotides line up with TRBD2. The CDR3 contains 14 residues. CDR1 and CDR2 (germline): SGHDN, FVKESK. Trimming at V came to 2 bases and at J to 5 bases, leaving 6 bases not matched to a gene. The CDR3 here is CASSQRDYTHEQYF. The DNA of the CDR3 is TGTGCCAGCAGCCAAAGGGACTATACCCACGAGCAGTACTTC.

The chain carries TRBV9 and TRBJ2-3; the match to TRBD2 covers 12 bases. The J segment lost 3 bases and the V segment lost 0 bases, leaving 8 bases of the junction unmatched. Germline CDR1 and CDR2: SGDLS and YYNGEE. The CDR3 spans 18 residues. The CDR3 spells CASSVGASGRAWTDTQYF. The CDR3 region has the DNA TGTGCCAGCAGCGTAGGAGCTAGCGGGAGGGCATGGACAGATACGCAGTATTTT.

V gene TRBV2 combines with J gene TRBJ2-7; 10 bases match TRBD1. This CDR3 is 14 amino acids long. Trimming removed 6 bases from V and 7 bases from J; junction bases left unmatched: 9. Germline V lookup: CDR1 SNHLY, CDR2 FYNNEI. CDR3: CASRPTGGIDEQYF. The CDR3 bases are TGTGCCAGCAGGCCGACAGGGGGCATTGATGAGCAGTACTTC.

The V and J genes are TRBV14 and TRBJ1-2, with D hard to call. Germline-derived CDR1 and CDR2 are SGHDN and FVKESK. V gave up 4 bases and J gave up 7 bases, with 13 bases separating them. This CDR3 contains 13 residues. CDR3 residues: CASSRIQLGGYTF. The CDR3 region has the DNA TGTGCCAGCAGCCGGATACAGTTGGGTGGCTACACCTTC. The full variable domain, its missing parts supplied by reference TRBV14 and TRBJ1-2, is EAGVTQFPSHSVIEKGQTVTLRCDPISGHDNLYWYRRVMGKEIKFLLHFVKESKQDESGMPNNRFLAERTGGTYSTLKVQPAELEDSGVYFCASSRIQLGGYTFGSGTRLTVV.

The sample holds a few counts of this clone. The rearrangement joins TRBV6-5 to TRBJ1-6, with D perhaps matching TRBD1 (5 bases). The CDR3 extends over 15 amino acids. CDR1 is MNHEY and CDR2 is SVGAGI in the germline V gene. V shed 0 bases and J shed 9 bases, with 12 bases lying between them. Written as DNA, the CDR3 is TGTGCCAGCAGTTACTCGTGGCAGGGAGGTTCACCCCTCCACTTT. This encodes CASSYSWQGGSPLHF.

The chain uses TRBV7-2 and TRBJ2-5, with TRBD1 as a possible D gene (6 bases). Germline lookup yields CDR1 SGHTA and CDR2 FQGNSA. CDR3 size: 15 residues. Trimming shortened V by 5 bases and J by 5 bases, and 18 bases separated the two germline ends. The CDR3 nucleotides are TGTGCCAGCAGCCCCCCGGGTACAGGGTACGAGACCCAGTACTTC. It specifies CASSPPGTGYETQYF.

The chain combines TRBV4-3 with TRBJ2-1; D gene uncertain. This CDR3 spans 14 amino acids. CDR1 LGHNA and CDR2 YSLEER come from the germline V gene. Trimming took off 0 bases at V and 4 bases at J, with 7 bases between the two ends. CDR3 residues: CASSQDTQYNEQFF. Here the CDR3 DNA reads TGCGCCAGCAGCCAAGATACACAATACAATGAGCAGTTCTTC.

This sequence joins TRBV6-5 and TRBJ2-1; D perhaps matches TRBD2 (6 bases). The V gene's germline CDR1 is MNHEY and CDR2 SVGAGI. The CDR3 extends over 15 amino acids. V lost 6 bases, J lost 4 bases, and 16 bases lay in between. The CDR3 DNA reads as TGTGCCAGCAGCTACGGGAATAGCGGTTACAATGAGCAGTTCTTC. Encoded protein: CASSYGNSGYNEQFF.

In this sample, this clone turned up once. The V gene is TRBV30, the J gene TRBJ2-3; 13 bases agree with TRBD2. Germline V gives CDR1 GTSNPN, CDR2 SVGIG (reference sequence). The trim removed 2 bases at V and 6 bases at J, leaving 8 bases unmatched. This CDR3 comprises 16 residues. CDR3: CAWSLGLAGESDTQYF. The CDR3 DNA reads as TGTGCCTGGAGTCTCGGACTAGCGGGAGAGTCGGATACGCAGTATTTT. Drawing the rest from reference TRBV30 and TRBJ2-3, the complete variable domain is SQTIHQWPATLVQPVGSPLSLECTVEGTSNPNLYWYRQAAGRGLQLLFYSVGIGQISSEVPQNLSASRPQDRQFILSSKKLLLSDSGFYLCAWSLGLAGESDTQYFGPGTRLTVL.

The chain combines TRBV7-9 with TRBJ1-1; maybe TRBD1 (5 bases). This CDR3 comprises 15 residues. V lost 5 bases and J 1 base, leaving 14 bases between the germline ends. CDR1 and CDR2 from the germline V gene are SEHNR and FQNEAQ (reference sequence). The CDR3 reads CASSPVGAGNTEAFF. Written as DNA, the CDR3 is TGTGCCAGCAGCCCCGTAGGGGCAGGGAACACTGAAGCTTTCTTT.

The J gene is TRBJ1-6, the V gene TRBV28; no firm D call. Germline V lookup: CDR1 MDHEN, CDR2 SYDVKM. V lost 8 bases and J lost 8, with 19 bases in between. This CDR3 is built from 15 residues. The CDR3 here is CASLPGGRLDSPLHF. CDR3 in DNA: TGTGCCAGCCTCCCGGGAGGCAGGCTGGATTCACCCCTCCACTTT.

Of note for this clone: This CDR3 is missing its conserved last phenylalanine or tryptophan, likely due to a read error. The DNA is omitted, as the CDR3 cannot be located on it reliably, and the CDR3 follows TCRdb's listing. This sequence joins TRBV6-7 and TRBJ2-7; the table assigns TRBD2, which was not confirmed against the DNA. TRBV6-7 is designated an ORF whose function remains uncertain. Counting both end residues, the CDR3 totals 10 amino acids. CDR3 region: CASSAAGRDN.

This rearrangement joins TRBV4-2 to TRBJ2-3, with 13 bases matching TRBD2. Per the germline V gene, CDR1 is LGHNA and CDR2 is YNFKEQ. This CDR3 region has 18 residues. Trimming at V came to 5 bases and at J to 2 bases, leaving 10 bases not matched to a gene. The CDR3 loop reads CASSSTFGTSGVTDTQYF. CDR3 nucleotide sequence: TGTGCCAGCAGCTCCACCTTCGGGACTAGCGGGGTCACAGATACGCAGTATTTT.

The CDR3 protein is CASSYSTGVLSYEQYF. The CDR3 coding sequence is TGTGCCAGCAGTTATTCGACAGGGGTCCTCTCCTACGAGCAGTACTTC. The genes are TRBV6-5 and TRBJ2-7, with 8 positions matching TRBD1. V shed 3 bases, J shed 0 bases, and the junction held 7 bases outside the gene matches. The V gene's germline CDR1 is MNHEY and CDR2 SVGAGI. The CDR3 sequence is 16 residues long.

The chain is built from TRBV28 and TRBJ1-5; D is possibly TRBD1 (5 bases). Per the germline V gene, CDR1 is MDHEN and CDR2 is SYDVKM. V lost 5 bases and J lost 4, with 15 bases in between. This CDR3 has 15 residues. The DNA of the CDR3 is TGTGCCAGCAGTATCAGGGATGGGATAAATCAGCCCCAGCATTTT. It encodes CASSIRDGINQPQHF.

J is TRBJ2-7 and V is TRBV5-1; the D gene is possibly TRBD2 (5 bases). Germline loops: CDR1 SGHRS, CDR2 YFSETQ. V was trimmed by 4 bases and J by 0 bases, leaving 17 bases between them. This CDR3 contains 16 residues. The DNA of the CDR3 is TGCGCCAGCAGCGTCGAGCCTTTTAGCGTCTCCTACGAGCAGTACTTC. It specifies CASSVEPFSVSYEQYF. The variable domain in full, with the rest retrieved from reference TRBV5-1 and TRBJ2-7, is KAGVTQTPRYLIKTRGQQVTLSCSPISGHRSVSWYQQTPGQGLQFLFEYFSETQRNKGNFPGRFSGRQFSNSRSEMNVSTLELGDSALYLCASSVEPFSVSYEQYFGPGTRLTVT.

The rearrangement joins TRBV4-2 to TRBJ1-1, with D possibly matching TRBD1 (6 bases). V shed 0 bases and J shed 11 bases, with 16 bases lying between them. CDR1 is LGHNA, CDR2 YNFKEQ, per germline. CDR3 size: 14 residues. This CDR3 is CASSQDRGGRYAFF. The CDR3 coding sequence is TGTGCCAGCAGCCAAGACAGGGGTGGTAGGTATGCTTTCTTT.

As for this clone: One junction end does not reproduce the germline sequence, and a read error may be involved. Other DNA sequences from this sample encode an identical CDR3 as well. The chain has TRBV29-1 and TRBJ1-1; 10 bases are shared with TRBD1. This CDR3 has 12 residues. Germline lookup yields CDR1 SQVTM and CDR2 ANQGSEA. The DNA for the CDR3 is TGCATGGGACAGGGGACGAACACTGAAGCCTTCTTT. Amino acids: CMGQGTNTEAFF.

Turning to this clone: The sample contains more than one DNA sequence encoding this CDR3. The chain recombines TRBV2 with TRBJ2-7; TRBD2 matches at 8 bases. Germline CDR1 is SNHLY and CDR2 is FYNNEI. V lost 4 bases, J lost 1 base, and 3 bases stayed unmatched. CDR3 length equals 14 residues. CDR3 protein: CASSVTSGSYEQYF. In DNA, the CDR3 is TGTGCCAGCAGTGTCACTAGCGGTTCCTACGAGCAGTACTTC. Based on the CDR3 plus reference TRBV2 and TRBJ2-7, the full variable domain is EPEVTQTPSHQVTQMGQEVILRCVPISNHLYFYWYRQILGQKVEFLVSFYNNEISEKSEIFDDQFSVERPDGSNFTLKIRSTKLEDSAMYFCASSVTSGSYEQYFGPGTRLTVT.

The chain combines TRBV3-1 (or the pseudogene TRBV3-2) with TRBJ2-7; 9 nucleotides line up with TRBD2. The CDR3 extends over 16 amino acids. Germline CDR1 and CDR2: LGHDT and YNNKEL (reference sequence). The V gene end was trimmed by 3 bases and the J gene end by 1 base; junction bases not matched to a gene: 7. CDR3 DNA sequence: TGTGCCAGCAGCCAGTTCCCGGGACTAGCATCCTACGAGCAGTACTTC. Its protein is CASSQFPGLASYEQYF.

This clone came up once. The chain has TRBV3-1 (or the pseudogene TRBV3-2) and TRBJ2-3; D is ambiguous. Germline CDR1 and CDR2: LGHDT and YNNKEL (reference sequence). The CDR3 is 15 amino acids. The V gene lost 0 bases and the J gene lost 1 base, with 8 bases spanning the gap. For the CDR3, the DNA is TGTGCCAGCAGCCAAGAAATGGCTCGCACAGATACGCAGTATTTT. It translates to CASSQEMARTDTQYF.

This clone is a singleton in its sample. The rearrangement joins TRBV7-6 to TRBJ2-1; 9 nucleotides align to TRBD2. Germline V gives CDR1 SGHVS, CDR2 FNYEAQ. This CDR3 is built from 16 residues. Trimming at V came to 3 bases and at J to 5 bases, leaving 8 bases not matched to a gene. The DNA of the CDR3 is TGTGCCAGCAGCTTCTCCTTAGCGGGAGCGAACAATGAGCAGTTCTTC. Its protein product is CASSFSLAGANNEQFF.

The CDR3 loop reads CASSPQGYIQYF. The CDR3 DNA reads as TGTGCCAGCAGCCCACAGGGATACATTCAGTACTTC. V usage is TRBV7-2 and J usage is TRBJ2-4; tentative D call: TRBD1 (6 bases). Germline V lookup: CDR1 SGHTA, CDR2 FQGNSA. V was clipped by 5 bases and J by 8 bases, with 10 bases between them. This CDR3 has 12 amino acids.

This chain connects TRBV6-5 to TRBJ1-2; 8 bases map to TRBD1. Germline CDR1 is MNHEY and CDR2 is SVGAGI. With 0 bases clipped from V and 2 bases from J, the junction kept 2 bases outside the gene matches. The CDR3 covers 15 residues. CDR3 bases: TGTGCCAGCAGTTACTCGGGACAGGCGAACTATGGCTACACCTTC. This translates into CASSYSGQANYGYTF.

The genes are TRBV7-3 and TRBJ2-3; 7 bases align to TRBD2. This CDR3 region has 15 residues. CDR1 SGHTA and CDR2 FQGTGA come from the germline V gene. The junction had 7 bases not matched to a gene; V was cut back by 5 bases and J by 2 bases. The CDR3 region is CASSPWGGNTDTQYF. The DNA of the CDR3 is TGTGCCAGCAGCCCGTGGGGGGGAAACACAGATACGCAGTATTTT.

About this clone itself: This CDR3 is also generated by other DNA sequences in the sample. The chain carries TRBV28 and TRBJ1-5; 7 nucleotides align to TRBD1. CDR3 length equals 15 residues. Germline V gene sequence: CDR1 MDHEN, CDR2 SYDVKM. After removal of 3 bases from V and 1 base from J, the junction contained 3 bases not matched to a gene. The CDR3 sequence is CASSLDRLSNQPQHF. Here the CDR3 DNA reads TGTGCCAGCAGTTTGGACAGGCTAAGCAATCAGCCCCAGCATTTT.